The rows below give T cell receptor beta chains drawn from one sample of a study of blood T cell repertoires in COVID-19. Using immunoSEQ multiplex PCR, the repertoire was profiled, and TCRdb retains in-frame clones only, with some absent. In the table there are 150,000 to 180,000 clones, around 89% of which are singletons. Sequenced sample: peripheral blood. Every receptor here comes from a woman between 35 and 50 years old with acute or convalescent COVID-19. Both conserved end residues are part of each CDR3. A D gene is named only where the DNA matches it firmly. Clone sizes are given selectively: once, few, many, or a class where the clone is expanded.

size	J	D	V	CDR3	DNA
NA	TRBJ1-1	TRBD1	TRBV15	CATSSRGTGVTEAFF	TGTGCCACCAGCAGTAGAGGGACAGGGGTCACTGAAGCTTTCTTT
NA	TRBJ1-2	NA	TRBV6-5	CASSYTTADYGYTF	TGTGCCAGCAGTTACACCACGGCGGATTATGGCTACACCTTC
NA	TRBJ2-5	NA	TRBV15	CATSRGRETQYF	TGTGCCACCAGCAGAGGCAGAGAGACCCAGTACTTC
once	TRBJ1-1	NA	TRBV18	CASSPSGGLGMNTEAFF	TGTGCCAGCTCACCTTCGGGGGGGTTGGGAATGAACACTGAAGCTTTCTTT
NA	TRBJ2-7	TRBD2	TRBV12-5	CASGLRLAGPYEQYF	TGTGCTAGTGGTCTACGACTAGCGGGGCCCTACGAGCAGTACTTC
once	TRBJ1-6	TRBD1	TRBV6-5	CASRDRDRNSPLHF	TGTGCCAGCAGAGACAGGGATCGGAATTCACCCCTCCACTTT
NA	TRBJ2-3	NA	TRBV27	CASSLSQVAPEYF	TGTGCCAGCAGTTTATCGCAAGTAGCTCCCGAGTATTTT
NA	TRBJ2-3	TRBD2	TRBV5-1	CASSSGRAGDTQYF	TGCGCCAGCAGCAGCGGGAGGGCCGGAGATACGCAGTATTTT
NA	TRBJ2-2	TRBD1	TRBV30	CAWSVIQGAGELFF	TGTGCCTGGAGTGTAATACAGGGGGCCGGGGAGCTGTTTTTT
NA	TRBJ2-7	NA	TRBV24-1	CATSAARGPYEQYF	TGTGCCACCAGTGCCGCGCGGGGCCCCTACGAGCAGTACTTC
NA	TRBJ1-6	NA	TRBV30	CAWSWRGPGNSPLHF	TGTGCCTGGAGTTGGAGGGGTCCTGGTAATTCACCCCTCCACTTT
NA	TRBJ2-1	NA	TRBV30	CAWSVQRNEQFF	TGTGCCTGGAGTGTTCAGCGTAATGAGCAGTTCTTC
NA	TRBJ2-7	TRBD1	TRBV30	CAWSALFSGQLPYEQYF	TGTGCCTGGAGTGCGCTTTTTTCGGGACAGCTCCCCTACGAGCAGTACTTC
NA	TRBJ2-5	NA	TRBV3-1/TRBV3-2	CASSSHTGNVETQYF	TGTGCCAGCAGCTCTCACACAGGGAATGTTGAGACCCAGTACTTC
NA	TRBJ1-2	NA	TRBV6-5	CASRLNRDGYTF	TGTGCCAGCAGATTAAACAGGGATGGCTACACCTTC
NA	TRBJ2-7	NA	TRBV27	CASNPGRQEIYEQYF	TGTGCCAGCAACCCCGGAAGACAGGAAATATACGAGCAGTACTTC
NA	TRBJ1-4	TRBD1	TRBV7-9	CASSFRDRDEKLFF	TGTGCCAGCAGCTTTCGGGACAGGGATGAAAAACTGTTTTTT
NA	TRBJ1-1	TRBD1	TRBV11-2	CASSSRQGETEAFF	TGTGCCAGCAGCTCCCGACAGGGCGAAACTGAAGCTTTCTTT
NA	TRBJ1-2	NA	TRBV27	CASSVTGNYGYTF	TGTGCCAGCAGTGTGACAGGAAACTATGGCTACACCTTC
NA	TRBJ1-2	NA	TRBV6-5	CASSSQGLAGYTF	TGTGCCAGCAGTTCCCAGGGTTTGGCTGGCTACACCTTC